This T cell receptor beta chain was found in a study of Graves' ophthalmopathy and Graves' hyperthyroidism. For this clonotype: Since a much larger clone is just one base distant, this may be a read error.

Scientists amplified the TCR beta CDR3 regions from RNA transcripts. An opening RT-PCR round employed HTBI primers and preceded a second-round multiplex PCR. TCRdb redid the calling of the multiplex PCR reads with MiXCR, one entry per CDR3 protein. Counted here are 680,000 or so distinct CDR3 sequences, over 20% occurring once; the ten biggest clones make up around 7%. Germline V gene lookup returns CDR1 MNHNS and CDR2 SASEGT. Trimming stripped 5 bases from V and 6 bases from J, with 13 bases between. This CDR3 is built from 13 residues. This sequence was found in a woman aged 18 to 35 with stable Graves' hyperthyroidism. Some clones in this sample may be carry-over from other donors' samples. V usage is TRBV6-1 and J usage is TRBJ1-2; D might be TRBD1 (5 bases). The sample was peripheral blood. The CDR3 nucleotides are TGTGCCAGCAGTCCTACAAGGGGCAATGGCTACACCTTC. This codes for CASSPTRGNGYTF.